The entry below describes one TCR beta chain. Its antigen is still unknown. The data stem from a study of T cell responses to AZD1222 COVID-19 vaccine. Clones were read by immunoSEQ multiplex PCR, and TCRdb kept only the in-frame ones, dropping some. The table records about 160,000 clones, 92% of them present only once. General study points: Reportedly, nearly half of unique spike TCRs recognized epitopes outside B.1.351/B.1.1.7 mutations. Donor demographics were predominantly white British with a female majority; clonal diversity may be underestimated. Baseline serostatus was positive in only a handful of AZD1222 recipients.

Losses at the gene ends were 6 bases for V and 9 bases for J; bases not matched to a gene: 10. This CDR3 contains 14 residues. CDR1 and CDR2 from the germline V gene are KGHDR and SFDVKD. Sample: peripheral blood, taken 28 days after the second AZD1222 dose. The V gene is TRBV24-1, the J gene TRBJ2-7, with 10 bases matching TRBD1. The receptor's source is an adult who received the AZD1222 COVID-19 vaccine. CDR3 coding DNA: TGTGCCACCAGTCGCGGGACAGGGGAGGAATGGCAGTACTTC. Its translation: CATSRGTGEEWQYF.